A selection of T cell receptor beta chains follows, all from one sample in a study of T cells in Graves' hyperthyroidism and ophthalmopathy. TCRdb reanalysed the multiplex PCR reads using MiXCR and keeps one entry per CDR3 protein. The sample lists a few hundred thousand distinct CDR3 sequences, approximately 22% occurring once. Sequenced material: blood. The receptor source for this set is a woman aged 70-85 years with Graves' ophthalmopathy. The CDR3 runs from the conserved cysteine through the conserved F or W. Each record gives: V gene, D gene, J gene, clone size, CDR3 protein, CDR3 DNA. D genes are given only for firm matches. Expanded clones get a size class; other rows say once, few or many, or leave the size out.

v_gene: TRBV18; d_gene: .; j_gene: TRBJ1-4; abundance: .; CDR3aa: CASSSRTESVEKLFF; CDR3nt: TGTGCCAGCTCATCTAGGACAGAATCTGTGGAAAAACTGTTTTTT
v_gene: TRBV6-6; d_gene: .; j_gene: TRBJ2-1; abundance: few; CDR3aa: CASSYLGGYNEQFF; CDR3nt: TGTGCCAGCAGTTACTTAGGGGGGTACAATGAGCAGTTCTTC
v_gene: TRBV10-3; d_gene: .; j_gene: TRBJ2-2; abundance: .; CDR3aa: CAISESGRNTGELFF; CDR3nt: TGTGCCATCAGTGAAAGCGGTAGGAACACCGGGGAGCTGTTTTTT
v_gene: TRBV25-1; d_gene: TRBD1; j_gene: TRBJ1-6; abundance: .; CDR3aa: CASIGQGSSPLHF; CDR3nt: TGTGCCAGCATAGGACAGGGTAGTTCACCCCTCCACTTT
v_gene: TRBV12-3/TRBV12-4; d_gene: TRBD2; j_gene: TRBJ2-1; abundance: many; CDR3aa: CACLSGVSSYNEQFF; CDR3nt: TGTGCCTGCCTTAGCGGGGTTAGCTCCTACAATGAGCAGTTCTTC
v_gene: TRBV6-1; d_gene: .; j_gene: TRBJ1-1; abundance: .; CDR3aa: CASWGAPRGTEAFF; CDR3nt: TGTGCCAGCTGGGGGGCCCCCCGGGGCACTGAAGCTTTCTTT
v_gene: TRBV5-1; d_gene: TRBD1; j_gene: TRBJ2-2; abundance: .; CDR3aa: CASSWTGGDTGELFF; CDR3nt: TGCGCCAGCAGCTGGACAGGGGGTGACACCGGGGAGCTGTTTTTT
v_gene: TRBV20-1; d_gene: TRBD1; j_gene: TRBJ2-1; abundance: .; CDR3aa: CSAATGQGDNEQFF; CDR3nt: TGCAGTGCTGCCACGGGACAGGGAGACAATGAGCAGTTCTTC
v_gene: TRBV30; d_gene: .; j_gene: TRBJ2-1; abundance: .; CDR3aa: CAWGGGTSYNEQFF; CDR3nt: TGTGCCTGGGGGGGGGGCACCTCCTACAATGAGCAGTTCTTC
v_gene: TRBV6-1; d_gene: .; j_gene: TRBJ2-5; abundance: many; CDR3aa: CASIETQGLQETQYF; CDR3nt: TGTGCCAGCATAGAGACGCAGGGGCTACAAGAGACCCAGTACTTC
v_gene: TRBV20-1; d_gene: TRBD2; j_gene: TRBJ2-1; abundance: .; CDR3aa: CSARTGLAGVNEQFF; CDR3nt: TGCAGTGCTAGAACCGGACTAGCGGGAGTGAATGAGCAGTTCTTC
v_gene: TRBV2; d_gene: .; j_gene: TRBJ2-7; abundance: once; CDR3aa: CASFHPSRPTYEQYF; CDR3nt: TGTGCCAGCTTCCACCCGTCCAGGCCGACCTACGAGCAGTACTTC
v_gene: TRBV7-9; d_gene: TRBD2; j_gene: TRBJ2-1; abundance: many; CDR3aa: CASRRTGGEIGNEQFF; CDR3nt: TGTGCCAGCAGGCGGACGGGAGGGGAAATCGGGAATGAGCAGTTCTTC
v_gene: TRBV6-1; d_gene: .; j_gene: TRBJ1-6; abundance: few; CDR3aa: CASIPAKNAYNSPLHF; CDR3nt: TGTGCCAGCATTCCGGCCAAAAACGCCTATAATTCACCCCTCCACTTT
v_gene: TRBV7-9; d_gene: .; j_gene: TRBJ1-1; abundance: many; CDR3aa: CASSLGQGMNTEAFF; CDR3nt: TGTGCCAGCAGCTTAGGGCAGGGAATGAACACTGAAGCTTTCTTT
v_gene: TRBV27; d_gene: TRBD1; j_gene: TRBJ2-3; abundance: .; CDR3aa: CASSLHQGEADTQYF; CDR3nt: TGTGCCAGCAGTTTACACCAGGGGGAAGCAGATACGCAGTATTTT
v_gene: TRBV6-2/TRBV6-3; d_gene: .; j_gene: TRBJ2-7; abundance: .; CDR3aa: CASSYSSMLGPNYEQYF; CDR3nt: TGTGCCAGCAGTTACTCGAGTATGCTGGGACCAAACTACGAGCAGTACTTC
v_gene: TRBV20-1; d_gene: .; j_gene: TRBJ2-5; abundance: few; CDR3aa: CSAPAGGRQETQYF; CDR3nt: TGCAGTGCTCCGGCCGGGGGGCGCCAAGAGACCCAGTACTTC
v_gene: TRBV12-3/TRBV12-4; d_gene: .; j_gene: TRBJ2-2; abundance: many; CDR3aa: CASSFTSANTGELFF; CDR3nt: TGTGCCAGCAGTTTCACCAGCGCGAACACCGGGGAGCTGTTTTTT
v_gene: TRBV19; d_gene: .; j_gene: TRBJ2-4; abundance: few; CDR3aa: CASSDPGVRAKNIQYF; CDR3nt: TGTGCCAGTAGCGACCCGGGAGTGAGGGCCAAAAACATTCAGTACTTC
v_gene: TRBV28; d_gene: .; j_gene: TRBJ1-5; abundance: few; CDR3aa: CASSSGVKPQHF; CDR3nt: TGTGCCAGCAGTTCTGGGGTGAAGCCCCAGCATTTT
v_gene: TRBV12-3/TRBV12-4; d_gene: .; j_gene: TRBJ1-2; abundance: many; CDR3aa: CASSLTDSLFYGYTF; CDR3nt: TGTGCCAGCAGTCTTACCGACAGTCTATTCTATGGCTACACCTTC
v_gene: TRBV11-2; d_gene: .; j_gene: TRBJ2-1; abundance: many; CDR3aa: CASSSAVARYEQFF; CDR3nt: TGTGCCAGCAGCTCCGCGGTAGCGAGATACGAGCAGTTCTTC
v_gene: TRBV6-6; d_gene: .; j_gene: TRBJ1-1; abundance: few; CDR3aa: CASSYQWTEAFF; CDR3nt: TGTGCCAGCAGTTACCAATGGACTGAAGCTTTCTTT
v_gene: TRBV4-3; d_gene: .; j_gene: TRBJ1-2; abundance: .; CDR3aa: CASSLLAQGRGGYTF; CDR3nt: TGCGCCAGCAGCCTCCTAGCCCAGGGGAGGGGTGGCTACACCTTC
v_gene: TRBV19; d_gene: TRBD2; j_gene: TRBJ2-1; abundance: few; CDR3aa: CASSTGTSGAYSYNEQFF; CDR3nt: TGTGCCAGTAGTACAGGGACTAGCGGGGCTTACTCCTACAATGAGCAGTTCTTC
v_gene: TRBV4-3; d_gene: .; j_gene: TRBJ1-2; abundance: few; CDR3aa: CASSQERTLNYGYTF; CDR3nt: TGCGCCAGCAGCCAAGAGAGGACTCTTAACTATGGCTACACCTTC
v_gene: TRBV20-1; d_gene: TRBD2; j_gene: TRBJ2-5; abundance: few; CDR3aa: CSAAGLAGGVAETQYF; CDR3nt: TGCAGTGCTGCGGGACTAGCGGGAGGGGTTGCAGAGACCCAGTACTTC
v_gene: TRBV20-1; d_gene: .; j_gene: TRBJ2-3; abundance: few; CDR3aa: CSARRLLFSSTDTQYF; CDR3nt: TGCAGTGCCCGAAGATTACTATTCTCTAGCACAGATACGCAGTATTTT
v_gene: TRBV7-2; d_gene: .; j_gene: TRBJ1-2; abundance: .; CDR3aa: CASSLSGRENYGYTF; CDR3nt: TGTGCCAGCAGCTTATCGGGCAGGGAGAACTATGGCTACACCTTC
v_gene: TRBV9; d_gene: .; j_gene: TRBJ1-2; abundance: many; CDR3aa: CASSLRHDSGRGYTF; CDR3nt: TGTGCCAGCAGCTTACGACATGACAGCGGCAGGGGCTACACCTTC
v_gene: TRBV10-1; d_gene: .; j_gene: TRBJ2-5; abundance: many; CDR3aa: CASTGRVGETQYF; CDR3nt: TGCGCCAGCACCGGACGGGTCGGAGAGACCCAGTACTTC
v_gene: TRBV12-5; d_gene: .; j_gene: TRBJ2-7; abundance: few; CDR3aa: CASGTNSYEQYF; CDR3nt: TGTGCTAGTGGAACGAATTCCTACGAGCAGTACTTC
v_gene: TRBV19; d_gene: .; j_gene: TRBJ1-1; abundance: few; CDR3aa: CASKVPRLGTEAFF; CDR3nt: TGTGCCAGTAAAGTCCCCCGACTTGGAACTGAAGCTTTCTTT
v_gene: TRBV27; d_gene: TRBD1; j_gene: TRBJ2-1; abundance: .; CDR3aa: CASSFNRGRAYNEQFF; CDR3nt: TGTGCCAGCAGTTTCAACAGGGGCCGAGCCTACAATGAGCAGTTCTTC
v_gene: TRBV20-1; d_gene: TRBD2; j_gene: TRBJ2-1; abundance: few; CDR3aa: CSAGRKPGLAAYNEQFF; CDR3nt: TGCAGTGCTGGTCGCAAACCGGGACTAGCAGCATACAATGAGCAGTTCTTC
v_gene: TRBV3-1; d_gene: .; j_gene: TRBJ2-4; abundance: .; CDR3aa: CASSHTPSLPKNIQYF; CDR3nt: TGTGCCAGCAGTCATACTCCGAGCCTGCCAAAAAACATTCAGTACTTC
v_gene: TRBV7-2; d_gene: .; j_gene: TRBJ1-4; abundance: few; CDR3aa: CASSLAPLEKLFF; CDR3nt: TGTGCCAGCAGCTTGGCCCCTCTAGAAAAACTGTTTTTT
v_gene: TRBV13; d_gene: TRBD2; j_gene: TRBJ2-2; abundance: many; CDR3aa: CASSLRREVTGELFF; CDR3nt: TGTGCCAGCAGCTTGCGGCGGGAGGTCACCGGGGAGCTGTTTTTT
v_gene: TRBV19; d_gene: TRBD1; j_gene: TRBJ1-1; abundance: few; CDR3aa: CASTHKGQGVVTEAFF; CDR3nt: TGTGCCAGTACCCATAAAGGACAGGGAGTGGTCACTGAAGCTTTCTTT
v_gene: TRBV19; d_gene: .; j_gene: TRBJ2-3; abundance: .; CDR3aa: CASSTPVKGTDTQYF; CDR3nt: TGTGCCAGTAGTACCCCCGTTAAGGGGACAGATACGCAGTATTTT
v_gene: TRBV11-2; d_gene: TRBD1; j_gene: TRBJ1-2; abundance: many; CDR3aa: CASSHDRDYGYTF; CDR3nt: TGTGCCAGCAGCCATGACAGGGACTATGGCTACACCTTC
v_gene: TRBV2; d_gene: .; j_gene: TRBJ2-3; abundance: many; CDR3aa: CAVKGGLTDTQYF; CDR3nt: TGTGCCGTCAAGGGCGGACTCACAGATACGCAGTATTTT
v_gene: TRBV2; d_gene: TRBD2; j_gene: TRBJ2-1; abundance: many; CDR3aa: CASKRGGSYNEQFF; CDR3nt: TGTGCCAGCAAGCGCGGCGGGAGTTACAATGAGCAGTTCTTC
v_gene: TRBV28; d_gene: .; j_gene: TRBJ2-2; abundance: many; CDR3aa: CASTSTAGDNTGELFF; CDR3nt: TGTGCCAGCACTTCAACGGCAGGGGACAACACCGGGGAGCTGTTTTTT
v_gene: TRBV12-3/TRBV12-4; d_gene: TRBD2; j_gene: TRBJ2-1; abundance: few; CDR3aa: CASSLLAGAAYNEQFF; CDR3nt: TGTGCCAGCAGTTTACTAGCGGGAGCTGCCTACAATGAGCAGTTCTTC
v_gene: TRBV28; d_gene: .; j_gene: TRBJ2-1; abundance: few; CDR3aa: CASTSLLQGGGNEQFF; CDR3nt: TGTGCCAGCACATCACTATTACAGGGGGGGGGGAATGAGCAGTTCTTC
v_gene: TRBV28; d_gene: .; j_gene: TRBJ1-2; abundance: .; CDR3aa: CASSLAEVHGYTF; CDR3nt: TGTGCCAGCAGCCTAGCAGAAGTACATGGCTACACCTTC
v_gene: TRBV2; d_gene: .; j_gene: TRBJ1-4; abundance: .; CDR3aa: CATTPTMTHTNEKLFF; CDR3nt: TGTGCCACAACTCCCACCATGACACACACTAATGAAAAACTGTTTTTT
v_gene: TRBV12-3/TRBV12-4; d_gene: TRBD2; j_gene: TRBJ2-3; abundance: many; CDR3aa: CASSPTSGTDTQYF; CDR3nt: TGTGCCAGCAGCCCGACTAGCGGGACAGATACGCAGTATTTT
v_gene: TRBV28; d_gene: TRBD2; j_gene: TRBJ2-3; abundance: .; CDR3aa: CASSQLPGLAGEGADTQYF; CDR3nt: TGTGCCAGCAGCCAACTCCCGGGACTAGCGGGAGAAGGTGCAGATACGCAGTATTTT
v_gene: TRBV11-2; d_gene: .; j_gene: TRBJ2-7; abundance: many; CDR3aa: CASSFEMVGSSEQYF; CDR3nt: TGTGCCAGCAGCTTTGAAATGGTCGGCTCCTCCGAGCAGTACTTC
v_gene: TRBV29-1; d_gene: .; j_gene: TRBJ2-3; abundance: .; CDR3aa: CSVVGWMADTQYF; CDR3nt: TGCAGCGTTGTCGGCTGGATGGCAGATACGCAGTATTTT
v_gene: TRBV2; d_gene: .; j_gene: TRBJ2-2; abundance: many; CDR3aa: CASRDRVANTGELFF; CDR3nt: TGTGCCAGCAGGGACCGTGTCGCGAACACCGGGGAGCTGTTTTTT
v_gene: TRBV10-1; d_gene: TRBD2; j_gene: TRBJ2-3; abundance: .; CDR3aa: CAGYTEGTSGSISDTQYF; CDR3nt: TGCGCCGGATACACGGAGGGGACTAGCGGGAGCATTTCGGATACGCAGTATTTT